This T cell receptor beta chain was documented in a study of robustness of blood B and T cell sequencing. The study's findings and limits: Many low-abundance TCRbeta clonotypes or under-sequencing were suggested by rarefaction. Cross-contamination appeared in one TCRbeta library pair, likely from batch processing. Top 10,000 TCRbeta clonotype coverage neared saturation with 3 or 4 tubes.

The V and J ends lost 1 base and 5 bases respectively, with 9 bases between them. CDR3 size: 14 residues. Germline CDR1 is LGHNA and CDR2 is YNFKEQ. This clonotype was seen more than once but under ten times. What it recognizes is unknown. mRNA, not genomic DNA, served as the source for TCR beta repertoires. The cDNA carried a universal priming site added by a 5' template-switch oligo. A 12-nucleotide random UMI in the template-switch oligo labeled every cDNA molecule. TCRdb passed the PCR reads through MiXCR, listing each CDR3 protein once. The sample gives about 1,800 distinct CDR3 sequences, around 45% of which show up once; under 40% is in the top ten.

The gene calls are TRBV4-2 and TRBJ1-5; tentatively, D is TRBD1 (6 bases). The receptor was derived from a human donor in good health. Sequenced input: peripheral blood. This CDR3 reads CASSQGGADQPQHF. The CDR3 nucleotides are TGTGCCAGCAGCCAAGGGGGGGCAGATCAGCCCCAGCATTTT.